The entry that follows covers one TCR beta chain sequence. Antigen: not known. This sample was taken from a study of Ad26.COV2.S vaccination and SARS-CoV-2 variants. Overall study results and limits: Recipients given vaccine exceeded placebo recipients in spike-specific TCR breadth.

Treatment given: some 20 received Ad26.COV2.S at low or high dose, single or two shots; several received placebo; per-sample allocation not given. Collection of samples fell on day 63 after the first vaccine or placebo injection. Its platform was an Ad26 vector, and its expressed antigen was Wuhan-strain SARS-CoV-2 spike. The J segment lost 5 bases and the V segment lost 1 base, leaving 7 bases of the junction unmatched. This CDR3 comprises 15 residues. The V gene's germline CDR1 is SQVTM and CDR2 ANQGSEA. Generated by immunoSEQ multiplex PCR, the TCRdb table keeps only in-frame clones and is missing some. Here the sample spans 500,000 or so clones, around nine tenths being singletons.

The input for sequencing was peripheral blood, taken in a trial of Ad26.COV2.S vaccine versus placebo. The TCR sequence derives from a person aged 18-65 years who received the Ad26.COV2.S COVID-19 vaccine or a placebo. The chain is built from TRBV29-1 and TRBJ2-1, with TRBD2 identical over 8 bases. The CDR3 nucleotides are TGCAGCGTTGAAGGTGAGCGGGAGTTAAACAATGAGCAGTTCTTC. Its translation is CSVEGERELNNEQFF.